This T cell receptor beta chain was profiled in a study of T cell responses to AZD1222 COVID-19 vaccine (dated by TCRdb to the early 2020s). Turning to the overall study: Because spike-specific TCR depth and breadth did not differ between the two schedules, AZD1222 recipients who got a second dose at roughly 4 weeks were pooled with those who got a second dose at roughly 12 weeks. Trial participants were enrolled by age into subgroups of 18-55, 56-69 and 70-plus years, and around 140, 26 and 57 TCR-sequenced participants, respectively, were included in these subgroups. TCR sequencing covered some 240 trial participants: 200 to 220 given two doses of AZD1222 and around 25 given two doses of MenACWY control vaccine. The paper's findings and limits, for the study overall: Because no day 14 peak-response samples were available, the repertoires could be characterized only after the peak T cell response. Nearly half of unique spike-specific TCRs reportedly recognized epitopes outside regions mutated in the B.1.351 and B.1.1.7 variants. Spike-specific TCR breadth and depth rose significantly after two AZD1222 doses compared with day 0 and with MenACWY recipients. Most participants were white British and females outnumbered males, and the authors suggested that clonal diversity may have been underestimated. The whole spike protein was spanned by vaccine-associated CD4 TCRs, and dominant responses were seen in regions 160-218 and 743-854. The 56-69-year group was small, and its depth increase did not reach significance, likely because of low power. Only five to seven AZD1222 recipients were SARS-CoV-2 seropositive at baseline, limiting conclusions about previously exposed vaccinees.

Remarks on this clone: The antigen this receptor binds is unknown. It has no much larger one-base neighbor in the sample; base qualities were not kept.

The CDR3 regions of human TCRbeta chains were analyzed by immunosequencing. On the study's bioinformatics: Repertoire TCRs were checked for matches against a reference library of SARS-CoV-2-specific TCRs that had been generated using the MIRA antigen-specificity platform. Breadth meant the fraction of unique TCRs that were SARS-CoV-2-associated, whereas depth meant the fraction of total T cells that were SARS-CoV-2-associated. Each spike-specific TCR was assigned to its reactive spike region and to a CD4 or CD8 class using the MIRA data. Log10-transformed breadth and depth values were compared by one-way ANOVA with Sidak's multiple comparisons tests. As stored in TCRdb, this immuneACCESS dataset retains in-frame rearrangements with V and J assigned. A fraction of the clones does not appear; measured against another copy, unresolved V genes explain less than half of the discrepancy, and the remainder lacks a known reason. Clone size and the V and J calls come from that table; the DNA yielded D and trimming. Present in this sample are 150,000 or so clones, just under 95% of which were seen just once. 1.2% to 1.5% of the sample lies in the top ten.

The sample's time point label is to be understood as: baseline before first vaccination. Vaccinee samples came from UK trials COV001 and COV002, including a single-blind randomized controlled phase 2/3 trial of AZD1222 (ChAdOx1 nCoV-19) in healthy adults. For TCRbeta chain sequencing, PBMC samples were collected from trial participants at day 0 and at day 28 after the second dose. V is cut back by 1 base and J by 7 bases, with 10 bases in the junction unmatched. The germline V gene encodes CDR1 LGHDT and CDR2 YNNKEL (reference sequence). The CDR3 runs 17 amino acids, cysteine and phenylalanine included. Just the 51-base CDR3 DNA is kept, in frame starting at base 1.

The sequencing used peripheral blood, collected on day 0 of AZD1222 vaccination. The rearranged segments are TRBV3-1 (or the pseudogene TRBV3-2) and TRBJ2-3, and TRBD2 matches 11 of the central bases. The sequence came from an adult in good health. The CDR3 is CASSQVHSGGGIYTQYF. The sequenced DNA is TGTGCCAGCAGCCAAGTTCATAGCGGGGGGGGTATCTATACGCAGTATTTT.